This TCR beta chain is drawn from a study of technical replicates of blood from a handful of donors. Using immunoSEQ multiplex PCR, the repertoire was profiled, and TCRdb retains in-frame clones only, with some absent. The table lists 67,000 or so clones, 80% to 95% of them singletons. This clone appeared a few times. Trimming shortened V by 0 bases and J by 5 bases, and 11 bases separated the two germline ends. The CDR3 is made up of 15 amino acids. Germline CDR1 reads MNHEY; CDR2 reads SMNVEV (reference sequence). J is TRBJ2-1 and V is TRBV27; D might be TRBD2 (5 bases). The receptor was isolated from a human donor in good health. The sequencing input was T cells isolated from PBMCs. CDR3 sequence: CASSLSGVTHNEQFF. The CDR3 coding sequence is TGTGCCAGCAGTTTATCGGGAGTTACCCACAATGAGCAGTTCTTC.